This T cell receptor (beta chain) stems from a study of blood T cell repertoires in COVID-19. TCRdb keeps only in-frame clones here, not all; method: immunoSEQ multiplex PCR. There are 95,000 to 150,000 clones in the sample; roughly 84% occur only once, and under 5% lies in the top ten. This clone was recorded once. Trimming took off 2 bases at V and 1 base at J, with 6 bases between the two ends. The CDR3 contains 12 residues. Germline V gives CDR1 GTSNPN, CDR2 SVGIG (reference sequence). The specimen sequenced was PBMCs or T cells enriched from blood (not recorded which). The clonotype was recovered from a woman in her thirties who had recovered from COVID-19. This sequence joins TRBV30 and TRBJ2-7; D call uncertain. The CDR3 spells CAWSFRSYEQYF. CDR3 coding DNA: TGTGCCTGGAGTTTCCGTTCCTACGAGCAGTACTTC.